This T cell receptor beta chain comes out of a study of cytomegalovirus exposure and HLA in healthy donors. Whole-study findings and limits: A missense variant in DCLRE1C was later tied to TCR beta V- and J-gene trimming. Sequencing depth across donors, presence/absence analyses assumed, was roughly uniform.

Notes on this clone: Its antigen is currently unknown.

Trimming pared 5 bases from V and 11 bases from J, leaving 12 bases between. The CDR3 is 11 residues long. Per the germline V gene, CDR1 is LGHNT and CDR2 is FRNRAP. The PCR used 60 Vbeta and 13 Jbeta primers. Clones were sequenced by immunoSEQ multiplex PCR, and TCRdb holds only the in-frame ones, with some missing. Counted here are 95,000 to 150,000 clones, 77% occurring once; the ten biggest clones make up under 7%. The TCR sequence derives from a young man in good health and CMV-seropositive. Sequenced input: PBMCs. This sequence joins TRBV12-5 and TRBJ1-2, with D possibly being TRBD1 (5 bases). The CDR3 spells CASGMGQAYTF. Written as DNA, the CDR3 is TGTGCTAGTGGTATGGGGCAGGCGTACACCTTC.